A single sample gave rise to the 10 T cell receptor beta chains below, sequenced in a study of T cell clonotyping in hematopoietic cell transplantation (TCRdb year 2021). Interpreted using the paper, the time point label stands for: recipient sample about 28 days before transplant, after cytoreduction. The method behind the library was the immunoSEQ multiplex PCR assay. This immuneACCESS table, as held by TCRdb, lists in-frame sequences with V and J called but not all clones. Of the missing ones, under half trace to an unresolved V gene in checked studies; the others have no known cause. This sample has fewer than 50,000 clones in its table, and 65% to 90% of those were observed once. The top ten constitute 5.5% to 7% of the sample. The sequenced sample was peripheral blood mononuclear cells, obtained before stem cell transplant. These TCRs come from a man between 60 and 70 years old with biphenotypic leukemia. Some clones in this sample may be carry-over from other donors' samples.

CDR3 region: CASSVEPGTARRYF. Written as DNA, the CDR3 is TGTGCCAGCAGCGTAGAACCGGGGACAGCCCGTAGGTATTTT. The chain links TRBV9 to TRBJ2-3; the match to TRBD1 covers 7 bases. The V and J ends lost 0 bases and 14 bases, in that order; junction bases with no gene match: 12. The CDR3 spans 14 residues. Per germline, CDR1 SGDLS and CDR2 YYNGEE.

The count of this clone is one. The rearrangement joins TRBV6-5 to TRBJ2-7; D call uncertain. V was cut by 0 bases and J by 2 bases, with 8 bases left in between. The V gene's germline CDR1 is MNHEY and CDR2 SVGAGI. This CDR3 is built from 14 residues. The CDR3, as DNA: TGTGCCAGCAGTTACTCCGAAGGGCCCTACGAGCAGTACTTC. Protein product: CASSYSEGPYEQYF.

The chain employs TRBV6-1 and TRBJ1-2, with D hard to call. In germline, CDR1 is MNHNS, CDR2 SASEGT. CDR3 length equals 12 residues. V gave up 9 bases and J gave up 4 bases, with 12 bases separating them. The chain's CDR3 is CASWRWVYGYTF. The CDR3, as DNA: TGTGCCAGTTGGAGATGGGTCTATGGCTACACCTTC.

The chain employs TRBV5-1 and TRBJ2-7, with TRBD1 as a possible D gene (6 bases). V was pared by 5 bases and J by 0 bases, with 21 bases between. The germline V gene encodes CDR1 SGHRS and CDR2 YFSETQ. The CDR3 runs to 17 residues. CDR3 nucleotides: TGCGCCAGCAGTACTGACAGGTCTCGCCGAATCTCCTACGAGCAGTACTTC. Its protein product is CASSTDRSRRISYEQYF.

The V call is TRBV5-8, the J call TRBJ2-1, with 9 bases matching TRBD2. Trimming cost V 4 bases and J 8 bases; bases outside gene matches: 10. The CDR3 runs 15 residues. Looked up from germline, CDR1 is SGHTS and CDR2 is YDEGEE. This CDR3 reads CASSRWTSAVDEQFF. The CDR3 DNA reads TGTGCCAGCAGCCGCTGGACTAGCGCAGTGGATGAGCAGTTCTTC.

V usage is TRBV9 and J usage is TRBJ2-1; 7 nucleotides match TRBD2. Germline loops: CDR1 SGDLS, CDR2 YYNGEE. V lost 3 bases and J lost 7; bases outside the gene matches: 4. The CDR3 extends over 13 amino acids. The chain's CDR3 is CASSGEGRNEQFF. CDR3 in DNA: TGTGCCAGCAGCGGGGAGGGAAGGAATGAGCAGTTCTTC.

The gene calls are TRBV7-2 and TRBJ1-2, with a weak D call TRBD1 (5 bases). V dropped 1 base and J dropped 7 bases, with 7 bases sitting between them. Germline assignment: CDR1 SGHTA and CDR2 FQGNSA. The CDR3 runs 12 residues. CDR3 sequence (DNA): TGTGCCAGCAGCTTAGGGGGACGTGGCTACACCTTC. Its translation: CASSLGGRGYTF. Variable domain in full (rest from reference TRBV7-2 and TRBJ1-2): GAGVSQSPSNKVTEKGKDVELRCDPISGHTALYWYRQSLGQGLEFLIYFQGNSAPDKSGLPSDRFSAERTGGSVSTLTIQRTQQEDSAVYLCASSLGGRGYTFGSGTRLTVV.

CDR3 sequence: CASSLLTTGSSYEQYF. Here the CDR3 DNA reads TGCGCCAGCAGCCTCCTAACGACAGGGTCCTCCTACGAGCAGTACTTC. The rearrangement links TRBV5-1 to TRBJ2-7; TRBD1 matches at 7 bases. V lost 4 bases and J lost 0; bases outside the gene matches: 10. CDR1 and CDR2 from the germline V gene are SGHRS and YFSETQ. The CDR3 covers 16 residues.

The CDR3 coding sequence is TGTGCCAGCAGTTATCGGTGGCTAGACGAGCAGTACTTC. This translates into CASSYRWLDEQYF. V gene TRBV27 combines with J gene TRBJ2-7; D remains unclear. Trimming pared 4 bases from V and 5 bases from J, leaving 12 bases between. Germline-derived CDR1 and CDR2 are MNHEY and SMNVEV (reference sequence). The length of the CDR3 is 13 residues.

The J gene is TRBJ2-1, the V gene TRBV6-6, with D uncertain. V was trimmed by 7 bases and J by 6 bases, leaving 19 bases between them. CDR3 size: 15 residues. Germline-derived CDR1 and CDR2 are MNHNY and SVGAGI (reference sequence). The CDR3 sequence: CASIPNSRFGNEQFF. The CDR3 nucleotides are TGTGCCAGCATTCCTAACTCTCGGTTCGGCAATGAGCAGTTCTTC.